The next 12 T cell receptor beta chains were all read from a single sample in a study of T cells in Graves' hyperthyroidism and ophthalmopathy. TCR beta CDR3 region amplification was performed from RNA transcripts. The HTBI primer set was used in a first-round RT-PCR of the TCR CDR3. One entry per CDR3 protein results from TCRdb running MiXCR on the multiplex PCR reads. The sample includes about 600,000 distinct CDR3 sequences, approximately 16% of them seen just once. The specimen was blood. These TCRs come from a woman aged 40 to 55 with Graves' ophthalmopathy.

This clonotype came up many times. This chain links TRBV24-1 with TRBJ2-3; maybe TRBD2 (6 bases). V was cut by 3 bases and J by 0 bases, with 12 bases left in between. The germline V gene encodes CDR1 KGHDR and CDR2 SFDVKD. There are 16 residues in the CDR3. The CDR3 DNA is TGTGCCACCAGTGATACGCAGGGAGGTAGCACAGATACGCAGTATTTT. It codes for CATSDTQGGSTDTQYF.

This clonotype was seen a few times. The CDR3 DNA sequence: TGTGCCAGCAGCCCCGAATCGGGAAACACCATATATTTT. Translating gives CASSPESGNTIYF. The chain couples TRBV7-9 to TRBJ1-3; no clear D gene. The germline V gene has CDR1 SEHNR and CDR2 FQNEAQ (reference sequence). The CDR3 length is 13 residues. Between the trimmed V and J ends, which lost 5 bases and 4 bases, there was a span of 9 bases. Full variable domain (remainder filled in from reference TRBV7-9 and TRBJ1-3): DTGVSQNPRHKITKRGQNVTFRCDPISEHNRLYWYRQTLGQGPEFLTYFQNEAQLEKSRLLSDRFSAERPKGSFSTLEIQRTEQGDSAMYLCASSPESGNTIYFGEGSWLTVV.

The chain links TRBV6-4 to TRBJ2-5; 10 bases map to TRBD2. V dropped 6 bases and J dropped 4; count of bases not matched to a gene: 5. Looked up from germline, CDR1 is MRHNA and CDR2 is SNTAGT. This CDR3 comprises 14 residues. The CDR3 coding sequence is TGTGCCAGCAGCATAGCGGGAGGCCGAGAGACCCAGTACTTC. Residues: CASSIAGGRETQYF.

This clonotype has more than one count but fewer than ten. The rearrangement uses TRBV9 and TRBJ2-5, with D tentatively TRBD2 (6 bases). The CDR3 has 15 amino acids. Per germline, CDR1 SGDLS and CDR2 YYNGEE. V dropped 4 bases and J dropped 7 bases, with 20 bases sitting between them. This CDR3 reads CASSKEGLTGGTQYF. CDR3 DNA: TGTGCCAGCAGCAAGGAGGGACTCACCGGGGGGACCCAGTACTTC.

This clonotype was counted many times. The gene calls are TRBV2 and TRBJ1-4; maybe TRBD1 (6 bases). Per germline, CDR1 SNHLY and CDR2 FYNNEI. Trimming removed 4 bases at V and 0 bases at J, with 9 bases between. This CDR3 is 15 amino acids long. The CDR3 protein is CASSVGGTTNEKLFF. In DNA, the CDR3 is TGTGCCAGCAGTGTTGGGGGCACAACTAATGAAAAACTGTTTTTT.

This clonotype was recorded a few times. This chain uses TRBV20-1 with TRBJ2-2; 11 nucleotides agree with TRBD1. The CDR3 has 14 amino acids. J lost 5 bases, V lost 6 bases, and 5 bases had no gene match. Germline V lookup: CDR1 DFQATT, CDR2 SNEGSKA (reference sequence). The DNA for the CDR3 is TGCAGTGCGCTGGACAGGGGGCTGACCGGGGAGCTGTTTTTT. It yields the protein CSALDRGLTGELFF.

This clonotype was detected ten times or more. The chain joins TRBV20-1 to TRBJ1-1, with D hard to call. Germline values: CDR1 DFQATT, CDR2 SNEGSKA (reference sequence). Trimming shortened V by 3 bases and J by 1 base, and 12 bases separated the two germline ends. CDR3 size: 14 residues. Here the CDR3 DNA reads TGCAGTGCTAGGTCCCCGGCGGGGAACACTGAAGCTTTCTTT. Amino acid sequence: CSARSPAGNTEAFF.

Ten or more counts support this clonotype. The chain uses TRBV11-2 and TRBJ2-7, with unresolved D. Trimming stripped 1 base from V and 1 base from J, with 11 bases between. The CDR3 sequence is 15 residues long. Germline V CDR1 and CDR2: SGHAT, FQNNGV. CDR3 amino acids: CASSLVTLESYEQYF. CDR3 DNA sequence: TGTGCCAGCAGCTTAGTCACTCTCGAATCCTACGAGCAGTACTTC.

This clonotype has ten or more counts. The V and J genes are TRBV2 and TRBJ2-2; TRBD2 matches 11 bases. J gave up 2 bases and V 6 bases, and 5 bases lay outside the gene matches. The CDR3 runs to 16 residues. From germline, CDR1 is SNHLY and CDR2 FYNNEI. The CDR3 region has the DNA TGTGCCAGCAGAAGGACTAGCGGGTTTAACACCGGGGAGCTGTTTTTT. It yields the protein CASRRTSGFNTGELFF.

This clonotype came up many times. The gene calls are TRBV11-2 and TRBJ2-1, with 10 nucleotides matching TRBD2. The CDR3 contains 18 residues. V gave up 2 bases and J gave up 2 bases; unmatched junction bases: 9. Germline V gives CDR1 SGHAT, CDR2 FQNNGV. The DNA of the CDR3 is TGTGCCAGCAGCTTATCGGGGGCTAGCGGGAGCACCTACAATGAGCAGTTCTTC. Residues: CASSLSGASGSTYNEQFF.

The chain combines TRBV7-9 with TRBJ2-3; 9 bases map to TRBD2. J lost 2 bases, V lost 3 bases, and 3 bases had no gene match. This CDR3 has 15 residues. Germline loops: CDR1 SEHNR, CDR2 FQNEAQ (reference sequence). CDR3 coding DNA: TGTGCCAGCAGCTTGACTAGCGGTAACACAGATACGCAGTATTTT. Translating it yields CASSLTSGNTDTQYF.

This clonotype was seen a handful of times. V and J are TRBV2 and TRBJ2-4; either TRBD1 or TRBD2 may supply D (8 bases each). Germline V gene data show CDR1 as SNHLY and CDR2 as FYNNEI. V lost 11 bases and J 3 bases, leaving 35 bases between the germline ends. The CDR3 covers 20 residues. CDR3 residues: CAALRDRPTLAELIKNIQYF. For the CDR3, the DNA is TGTGCCGCTCTCCGGGACAGGCCGACACTAGCGGAGCTGATCAAAAACATTCAGTACTTC.